This T cell receptor beta chain was captured in a study of early T cells in non-severe SARS-CoV-2 infection. Individual cDNA molecules were tagged with unique molecular identifiers, the study reported. MiXCR, run by TCRdb on the 5' RACE reads, gives a single entry per CDR3 protein. This table holds more than 35,000 distinct CDR3 sequences, 4.6% found once. Trimming left V 6 bases short and J 4 bases short, with 22 bases between. CDR1 is LGHNT, CDR2 FRNRAP, per germline. The CDR3 length is 16 residues. The sample consisted of whole blood. The clonotype was recovered from an adult who was a healthcare worker with PCR-confirmed SARS-CoV-2 infection or an uninfected control (not recorded which). The V and J genes are TRBV12-5 and TRBJ2-7; a possible D gene is TRBD2 (6 bases). The CDR3 nucleotides are TGTGCTAGTGGCTTCCCCCTTCGGGGGACCTCGTACGAGCAGTACTTC. Translating gives CASGFPLRGTSYEQYF. Full variable domain (remainder filled in from reference TRBV12-5 and TRBJ2-7): DARVTQTPRHKVTEMGQEVTMRCQPILGHNTVFWYRQTMMQGLELLAYFRNRAPLDDSGMPKDRFSAEMPDATLATLKIQPSEPRDSAVYFCASGFPLRGTSYEQYFGPGTRLTVT.